This entry describes one T cell receptor beta chain. The sample comes from a study of blood T cell repertoires in COVID-19. In the original workflow: By means of reference gene primer amplification, nucleated cell counts were estimated. The repertoire was sequenced with immunoSEQ multiplex PCR; TCRdb's copy has only in-frame clones and lacks some. V, J and clone size are those of that table, while D and trimming were read from the DNA. The profile covers approximately 210,000 clones, with about 90% appearing a single time and around 1.5% taken by the ten largest. This CDR3 comprises 16 residues. The germline gives CDR1 WNHNN, CDR2 SYGVQD (reference sequence). Between the trimmed V and J ends, which lost 0 bases and 2 bases, there was a span of 13 bases.

The sample consisted of peripheral blood. The genes are TRBV10-1 and TRBJ1-1; weak D call: TRBD1 (6 bases). The receptor was isolated from a man aged 18 to 30 with active or convalescent COVID-19. The CDR3 is CASSESLPGTNTEAFF. The CDR3 bases are TGCGCCAGCAGTGAGTCTCTTCCCGGGACAAACACTGAAGCTTTCTTT.